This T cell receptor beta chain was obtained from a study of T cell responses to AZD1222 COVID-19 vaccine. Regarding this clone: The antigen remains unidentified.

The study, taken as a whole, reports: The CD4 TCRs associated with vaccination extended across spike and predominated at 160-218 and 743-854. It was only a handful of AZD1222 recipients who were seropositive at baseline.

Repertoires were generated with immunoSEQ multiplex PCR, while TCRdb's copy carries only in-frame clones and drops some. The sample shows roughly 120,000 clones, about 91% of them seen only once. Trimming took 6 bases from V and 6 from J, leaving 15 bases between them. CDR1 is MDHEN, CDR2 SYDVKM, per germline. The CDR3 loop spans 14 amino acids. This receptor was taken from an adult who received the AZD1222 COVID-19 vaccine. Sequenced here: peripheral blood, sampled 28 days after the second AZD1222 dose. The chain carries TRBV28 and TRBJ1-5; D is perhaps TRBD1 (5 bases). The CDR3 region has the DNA TGTGCCAGCAGCCTAATGGGGGGGAGTCAGCCCCAGCATTTT. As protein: CASSLMGGSQPQHF.